This paragraph covers one T cell receptor beta chain sequence. This sample is drawn from a study of blood T cell repertoires in COVID-19. For the study at large: The United States, Italy and Spain were the sources of the acute and convalescent COVID-19 samples.

Per the germline V gene, CDR1 is DFQATT and CDR2 is SNEGSKA (reference sequence). This CDR3 spans 11 amino acids. Original data processing: Estimates of nucleated cell counts were drawn from the amplification of reference gene primers. The protocol was immunoSEQ multiplex PCR, while the TCRdb copy is restricted to in-frame clones and leaves out a portion. V and J calls and clone size come straight from that table; D and trimming were deduced from the DNA. The repertoire has roughly 300,000 clones, 85% to 90% of them found once; the top ten carry approximately 1.5%. This receptor was obtained from a middle-aged woman who had recovered from COVID-19. Material for sequencing was peripheral blood. This chain joins TRBV20-1 and TRBJ2-7; D might be TRBD2 (6 bases). The CDR3 loop reads CSGLGGYEQYF. The CDR3 nucleotides read TGCAGCGGTCTGGGGGGATACGAGCAGTACTTC.